The 25 T cell receptor beta chains reported below all come from one sample, sequenced in a study of blood T cell repertoires in COVID-19. Method: immunoSEQ multiplex PCR; TCRdb's copy keeps in-frame clones and lacks some. The data show 90,000 to 140,000 clones, with 85% to 90% seen just once and around 4.1% held by the top ten. The sequenced material came from peripheral blood. The receptor set was obtained from a man aged 45-65 years with acute or convalescent COVID-19.

CDR3 in DNA: TGTGCCAGCAGCCTAGGGACAGGTAGCGCAGATACGCAGTATTTT. It translates to CASSLGTGSADTQYF. The genes are TRBV7-2 and TRBJ2-3; TRBD1 matches 8 bases. The ends lost 5 bases at V and 4 bases at J; junction bases unmatched: 8. The V gene's germline CDR1 is SGHTA and CDR2 FQGNSA. The CDR3 is 15 residues long.

The chain employs TRBV29-1 and TRBJ1-5; D is ambiguous. V lost 4 bases, J lost 5 bases, and 9 bases lay in between. Germline loops: CDR1 SQVTM, CDR2 ANQGSEA. The CDR3 length is 12 residues. The CDR3: CSVAQSDQPQHF. The DNA for the CDR3 is TGCAGCGTTGCACAGTCCGATCAGCCCCAGCATTTT.

The chain carries TRBV11-2 and TRBJ1-1, with D tentatively TRBD1 (5 bases). V was cut by 0 bases and J by 1 base, with 9 bases left in between. Germline V gives CDR1 SGHAT, CDR2 FQNNGV. The CDR3 is 15 residues long. The CDR3 protein is CASSLEFQGNTEAFF. In DNA form, the CDR3 reads TGTGCCAGCAGCTTAGAGTTCCAGGGGAACACTGAAGCTTTCTTT.

V and J are TRBV6-1 and TRBJ2-7, with D possibly TRBD1 on 6 matching bases. V lost 2 bases to trimming and J lost 3 bases, with 17 bases between them. From germline, CDR1 is MNHNS and CDR2 SASEGT. The CDR3 totals 16 residues. CDR3 region: CASSEFKGDTYYEQYF. In nucleotides, the CDR3 is TGTGCCAGCAGTGAATTCAAGGGGGACACCTACTACGAGCAGTACTTC.

The chain employs TRBV18 and TRBJ1-2; 8 bases map to TRBD1. J lost 8 bases, V lost 5 bases, and 7 bases had no gene match. Germline CDR1 reads KGHSH; CDR2 reads LQKENI. The CDR3 spans 13 residues. This CDR3 reads CASSADRGYGYTF. DNA for the CDR3: TGTGCCAGCTCAGCCGACAGGGGTTACGGCTACACCTTC.

The CDR3 DNA reads as TGTGCCAGCAGTCGCTACCCCGACAGTACCAAAGAGACCCAGTACTTC. Its protein is CASSRYPDSTKETQYF. The chain combines TRBV28 with TRBJ2-5, with D possibly TRBD1 on 5 matching bases. CDR1 is MDHEN and CDR2 is SYDVKM in the germline V gene. The ends were cut back, 5 bases at V and 3 bases at J, with 19 bases in the middle. There are 16 residues in the CDR3.

The V call is TRBV19, the J call TRBJ2-1, with 13 bases matching TRBD2. This CDR3 contains 16 residues. Germline-derived CDR1 and CDR2 are LNHDA and SQIVND (reference sequence). V was clipped by 5 bases and J by 10 bases; unmatched bases: 11. The CDR3 bases are TGTGCCAGTAGTCCGACACTAGCGGGAGGGCGTTGGGAGCAGTTCTTC. Translated: CASSPTLAGGRWEQFF.

The CDR3 is CASSRLAASYNEQFF. For the CDR3, the DNA is TGTGCCAGCAGCAGGCTAGCGGCCTCCTACAATGAGCAGTTCTTC. J is TRBJ2-1 and V is TRBV13; 7 bases agree with TRBD2. Unmatched junction bases numbered 4, after V lost 5 bases and J lost 0 bases. CDR1 is PRHDT and CDR2 is FYEKMQ in the germline V gene (reference sequence). This CDR3 is built from 15 residues.

This clone came up a few times. The chain recombines TRBV6-8 with TRBJ2-3; weak D call: TRBD2 (6 bases). The CDR3 consists of 16 residues. V was shortened by 8 bases and J by 0 bases, with 18 bases between the two germline ends. The germline V gene has CDR1 MNHGY and CDR2 SAAAGT. CDR3 sequence: CASRAMSGDSTDTQYF. The CDR3 DNA reads as TGTGCCAGCCGAGCCATGTCGGGGGATAGCACAGATACGCAGTATTTT.

The rearrangement joins TRBV5-1 to TRBJ2-5; maybe TRBD1 (6 bases). The CDR3 has 14 amino acids. Germline V gives CDR1 SGHRS, CDR2 YFSETQ. V shed 3 bases and J shed 1 base, with 10 bases lying between them. The CDR3 DNA reads TGCGCCAGCAGCTCCGGGACACTCCAAGAGACCCAGTACTTC. Amino acid sequence: CASSSGTLQETQYF.

The chain couples TRBV7-3 to TRBJ1-1; no definite D call. Germline V gene data show CDR1 as SGHTA and CDR2 as FQGTGA. Trimming took 6 bases from V and 5 from J, leaving 16 bases between them. The CDR3 is 14 residues long. The CDR3 DNA is TGTGCCAGCAGGCTTGACGCCCGGCGGACTGAAGCTTTCTTT. It specifies CASRLDARRTEAFF.

This chain uses TRBV5-4 with TRBJ1-4; D uncertain. This CDR3 spans 13 amino acids. From germline, CDR1 is SGHNT and CDR2 YYREEE (reference sequence). V lost 1 base to trimming and J lost 8 bases, with 9 bases between them. CDR3 DNA: TGTGCCAGCAGCTTGTTTGGGAGCGAAAAACTGTTTTTT. The encoded protein is CASSLFGSEKLFF.

This chain connects TRBV19 to TRBJ1-1; 7 bases match TRBD1. This CDR3 contains 14 residues. J lost 3 bases, V lost 7 bases, and 8 bases had no gene match. Germline V lookup: CDR1 LNHDA, CDR2 SQIVND (reference sequence). For the CDR3, the DNA is TGTGCCAGTAAGGGGGGACAGAGTTACACTGAAGCTTTCTTT. Its protein is CASKGGQSYTEAFF. Full variable domain (outside the CDR3, taken from reference TRBV19 and TRBJ1-1): DGGITQSPKYLFRKEGQNVTLSCEQNLNHDAMYWYRQDPGQGLRLIYYSQIVNDFQKGDIAEGYSVSREKKESFPLTVTSAQKNPTAFYLCASKGGQSYTEAFFGQGTRLTVV.

This chain links TRBV9 with TRBJ2-1; the D gene is possibly TRBD1 (6 bases). Trimming left V 4 bases short and J 1 base short, with 12 bases between. The CDR3 totals 15 residues. Germline loops: CDR1 SGDLS, CDR2 YYNGEE. CDR3 sequence: CASSPQGVSYNEQFF. The CDR3 region has the DNA TGTGCCAGCAGCCCACAGGGAGTTTCCTACAATGAGCAGTTCTTC.

The chain has TRBV7-6 and TRBJ1-5; D gene unclear. The CDR3 loop spans 13 amino acids. The germline gives CDR1 SGHVS, CDR2 FNYEAQ. V was clipped by 5 bases and J by 0 bases, with 5 bases between them. CDR3 DNA sequence: TGTGCCAGCAGCCGTAGTAGCAATCAGCCCCAGCATTTT. Translated: CASSRSSNQPQHF.

The V and J genes are TRBV28 and TRBJ1-4; 9 bases are shared with TRBD1. The CDR3 is made up of 15 amino acids. V lost 8 bases and J lost 2; bases outside the gene matches: 6. Germline CDR1 MDHEN, CDR2 SYDVKM. The CDR3 DNA reads TGTGCCAGCCTGGGACAGGGTACGACTAATGAAAAACTGTTTTTT. Translating it yields CASLGQGTTNEKLFF.

The J gene is TRBJ2-7, the V gene TRBV6-5, with TRBD1 matching 8 bases. With V trimmed by 5 bases and J by 0 bases, 6 bases remained unmatched. The CDR3 loop spans 15 amino acids. Per the germline V gene, CDR1 is MNHEY and CDR2 is SVGAGI. Here the CDR3 reads CASSHQGAGSYEQYF. CDR3 nucleotide sequence: TGTGCCAGCAGTCACCAGGGGGCTGGCTCCTACGAGCAGTACTTC.

V usage is TRBV19 and J usage is TRBJ1-2; D remains unclear. The V and J ends lost 5 bases and 5 bases respectively, with 12 bases between them. The CDR3 is 13 amino acids. Germline lookup yields CDR1 LNHDA and CDR2 SQIVND (reference sequence). CDR3 DNA: TGTGCCAGTAGTCCGGGCACTAGGTATGGCTACACCTTC. Translating gives CASSPGTRYGYTF.

This clone has a handful of counts. J is TRBJ1-1 and V is TRBV27; weak D call: TRBD1 (6 bases). CDR1 MNHEY and CDR2 SMNVEV come from the germline V gene (reference sequence). The V end was cut by 2 bases, the J end by 0 bases, with 22 bases between. CDR3 length: 19 residues. The DNA of the CDR3 is TGTGCCAGCAGTTTAACGTTCCCACAGGGTGGTAGTTTGAACACTGAAGCTTTCTTT. This translates into CASSLTFPQGGSLNTEAFF.

The V and J genes are TRBV6-5 and TRBJ2-2, with 9 positions matching TRBD2. V shed 11 bases, J shed 7 bases, and the junction held 11 bases outside the gene matches. Germline V CDR1 and CDR2: MNHEY, SVGAGI. The CDR3 runs to 14 residues. CDR3 amino acids: CALLGGLAIGELFF. CDR3 DNA sequence: TGTGCCCTTCTAGGGGGACTAGCAATCGGGGAGCTGTTTTTT.

The chain employs TRBV28 and TRBJ2-5; perhaps TRBD2 as D (5 bases). The CDR3 totals 14 residues. Germline CDR1 MDHEN, CDR2 SYDVKM. V lost 3 bases, J lost 1 base, and 9 bases lay in between. Here the CDR3 DNA reads TGTGCCAGCAGTTTGATGGGAGTCCAAGAGACCCAGTACTTC. Protein sequence: CASSLMGVQETQYF. Complete variable domain (other parts from reference TRBV28 and TRBJ2-5): DVKVTQSSRYLVKRTGEKVFLECVQDMDHENMFWYRQDPGLGLRLIYFSYDVKMKEKGDIPEGYSVSREKKERFSLILESASTNQTSMYLCASSLMGVQETQYFGPGTRLLVL.

The chain is built from TRBV30 and TRBJ2-7; 8 positions agree with TRBD2. The CDR3 is 13 residues long. J was trimmed by 3 bases and V by 1 base; bases with no gene match: 2. Germline assignment: CDR1 GTSNPN and CDR2 SVGIG (reference sequence). Here the CDR3 DNA reads TGTGCCTGGAGTGGGGGACTAGGCTACGAGCAGTACTTC. This translates into CAWSGGLGYEQYF.

The J gene is TRBJ2-1, the V gene TRBV7-8; D is perhaps TRBD2 (6 bases). Germline CDR1 and CDR2: SGHVS and FQNEAQ. Trimming removed 5 bases from V and 9 bases from J, with 14 bases in between. CDR3 length equals 13 residues. CDR3 DNA sequence: TGTGCCAGCAGCAGGACGGGAGTGACTGAGCAGTTCTTC. Translation: CASSRTGVTEQFF.

The chain has TRBV5-6 and TRBJ2-2; the D is unclear. V was pared by 0 bases and J by 8 bases, with 8 bases between. Per the germline V gene, CDR1 is SGHDT and CDR2 is YYEEEE. The CDR3 length is 13 residues. The CDR3 DNA is TGTGCCAGCAGCTTGGACCACGGGGGGGAGCTGTTTTTT. This sequence encodes CASSLDHGGELFF.

The chain couples TRBV9 to TRBJ1-2, with D unresolved. The CDR3 consists of 14 residues. Deletions cut 0 bases from V and 1 base from J, with 7 bases between. Germline CDR1 reads SGDLS; CDR2 reads YYNGEE. CDR3 residues: CASSVDSFNYGYTF. The CDR3, as DNA: TGTGCCAGCAGCGTAGATTCTTTTAACTATGGCTACACCTTC. Using reference TRBV9 and TRBJ1-2 for the parts outside the CDR3, the full variable domain is DSGVTQTPKHLITATGQRVTLRCSPRSGDLSVYWYQQSLDQGLQFLIQYYNGEERAKGNILERFSAQQFPDLHSELNLSSLELGDSALYFCASSVDSFNYGYTFGSGTRLTVV.